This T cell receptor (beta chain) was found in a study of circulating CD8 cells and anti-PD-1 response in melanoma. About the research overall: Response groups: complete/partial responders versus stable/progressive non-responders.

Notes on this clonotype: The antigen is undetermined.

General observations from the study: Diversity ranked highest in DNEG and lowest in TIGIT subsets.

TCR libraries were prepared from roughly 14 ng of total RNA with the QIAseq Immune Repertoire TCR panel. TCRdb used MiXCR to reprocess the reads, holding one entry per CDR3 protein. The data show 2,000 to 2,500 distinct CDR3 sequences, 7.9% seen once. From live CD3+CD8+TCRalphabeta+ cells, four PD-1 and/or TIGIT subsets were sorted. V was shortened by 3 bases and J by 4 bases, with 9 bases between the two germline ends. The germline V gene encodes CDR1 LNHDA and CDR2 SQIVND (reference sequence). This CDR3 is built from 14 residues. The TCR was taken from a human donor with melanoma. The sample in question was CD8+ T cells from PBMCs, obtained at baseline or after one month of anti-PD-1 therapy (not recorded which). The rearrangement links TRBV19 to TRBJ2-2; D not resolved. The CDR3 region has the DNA TGTGCCAGTAGTATGTCACAGATCACCGGGGAGCTGTTTTTT. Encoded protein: CASSMSQITGELFF.